A single T cell receptor (beta chain) is shown here with its context. V was clipped by 7 bases and J by 5 bases; unmatched bases: 11. The CDR3 is 15 residues long. Germline CDR1 reads MDHEN; CDR2 reads SYDVKM. These data originate in a study of blood T cell repertoires in COVID-19. The overall study: Collection of acute and convalescent COVID-19 samples took place in the United States, Italy and Spain. T cells, B-cell-depleted T cells, or PBMCs provided the cDNA or gDNA that served as material.

Original data processing: Nucleated cell counts were estimated from reference gene primer amplification. Assay used: immunoSEQ multiplex PCR; TCRdb lists only in-frame clones, some missing. Clone size and the V and J calls come from that table; the DNA yielded D and trimming. Found here are some 26,000 clones, 76% of them singletons; the top ten hold approximately 36%. The sample taken for sequencing was peripheral blood. This sequence was found in a man between 65 and 85 years old with acute or convalescent COVID-19. This chain joins TRBV28 and TRBJ1-2; 9 bases align to TRBD1. As DNA, the CDR3 is TGTGCCAGCACCTCTCGAACAGGGGGCGCGTATGGCTACACCTTC. Residues: CASTSRTGGAYGYTF.